These 10 T cell receptor beta chains were all obtained from the same sample, sequenced in a study of OX40 agonist ivuxolimab in advanced cancers. Produced via immunoSEQ multiplex PCR; TCRdb's table is partial and in-frame only. The data show around 76,000 clones, more than 80% seen once. This specimen consisted of CD4+ or CD8+ T cells sorted from blood, obtained in a trial of the OX40 agonist ivuxolimab. The receptors were gathered from an adult with an advanced solid tumor such as melanoma, head and neck, liver or kidney cancer.

This rearrangement joins TRBV10-2 to TRBJ2-7, with 9 bases fitting TRBD1. The CDR3 extends over 15 amino acids. Germline V CDR1 and CDR2: WSHSY, SAAADI. J lost 3 bases, V lost 3 bases, and 6 bases had no gene match. DNA of the CDR3: TGCGCCAGCAGTGACCCCGGGACAGGGCTCTACGAGCAGTACTTC. Protein product: CASSDPGTGLYEQYF.

The chain is built from TRBV5-5 and TRBJ2-7, with a weak D call TRBD2 (7 bases). In germline, CDR1 is SGHKS, CDR2 YYEKEE (reference sequence). This CDR3 is 15 amino acids long. Trimming removed 1 base from V and 9 bases from J, with 20 bases in between. CDR3 nucleotides: TGTGCCAGCAGCTTGTTTTGGGACAACCCGGGGGGGCAGTACTTC. Its translation is CASSLFWDNPGGQYF.

V and J are TRBV18 and TRBJ2-2; D unresolved. This CDR3 region has 14 residues. The germline CDR1 and CDR2 sequences are KGHSH and LQKENI. V shed 3 bases and J shed 4 bases, with 9 bases lying between them. CDR3 sequence reads: CASSPATSTGELFF. Here the CDR3 DNA reads TGTGCCAGCTCACCCGCGACGAGCACCGGGGAGCTGTTTTTT.

The rearrangement joins TRBV29-1 to TRBJ1-1; D is possibly TRBD1 (5 bases). Trimming took 6 bases from V and 2 from J, leaving 13 bases between them. The germline V gene encodes CDR1 SQVTM and CDR2 ANQGSEA. This CDR3 is 13 amino acids long. CDR3 nucleotide sequence: TGCAGCGTCGAGGGACGGATTAACACTGAAGCTTTCTTT. It translates to CSVEGRINTEAFF.

V gene TRBV28 combines with J gene TRBJ1-2, with 9 bases matching TRBD1. Germline-derived CDR1 and CDR2 are MDHEN and SYDVKM. The trim removed 6 bases at V and 7 bases at J, leaving 9 bases unmatched. This CDR3 has 14 amino acids. The CDR3 coding sequence is TGTGCCAGCAGCAGGGGACAGGGATGGGGTGGCTACACCTTC. It translates to CASSRGQGWGGYTF.

V usage is TRBV5-8 and J usage is TRBJ1-1; no clear D. The germline V gene has CDR1 SGHTS and CDR2 YDEGEE. Trimming pared 0 bases from V and 5 bases from J, leaving 14 bases between. The CDR3 sequence is 15 residues long. Here the CDR3 DNA reads TGTGCCAGCAGCTTGGATTACCCGACGGGGACTGAAGCTTTCTTT. This translates into CASSLDYPTGTEAFF.

The gene calls are TRBV5-1 and TRBJ1-1; D is uncertain. Germline values: CDR1 SGHRS, CDR2 YFSETQ. Trimming took off 0 bases at V and 0 bases at J, with 6 bases between the two ends. This CDR3 spans 14 amino acids. The CDR3 is CASSLAAVNTEAFF. DNA of the CDR3: TGCGCCAGCAGCTTGGCCGCAGTGAACACTGAAGCTTTCTTT.

There are a few counts of this clone. The rearrangement joins TRBV7-2 to TRBJ1-1, with D maybe TRBD1 (5 bases). V lost 3 bases to trimming and J lost 2 bases, with 13 bases between them. Germline lookup yields CDR1 SGHTA and CDR2 FQGNSA. The CDR3 contains 15 residues. CDR3 in amino acids: CASSLRDLSNTEAFF. CDR3 DNA sequence: TGTGCCAGCAGCTTGAGGGACCTCTCTAACACTGAAGCTTTCTTT.

J is TRBJ2-5 and V is TRBV9, with 9 bases lining up with TRBD2. The CDR3 is 15 amino acids. Unmatched junction bases numbered 6, after V lost 4 bases and J lost 2 bases. Germline values: CDR1 SGDLS, CDR2 YYNGEE. The CDR3 DNA reads as TGTGCCAGCAGCCCTCCTAGCGGGGTTCAAGAGACCCAGTACTTC. It specifies CASSPPSGVQETQYF.

This clone showed up just once. V is TRBV10-3 and J is TRBJ2-3, with D possibly TRBD2 on 5 matching bases. V gave up 2 bases and J gave up 0 bases, with 6 bases separating them. Germline CDR1 reads ENHRY; CDR2 reads SYGVKD. The CDR3 covers 14 residues. CDR3 nucleotides: TGTGCCATCAGTGAGGGACTGAGCACAGATACGCAGTATTTT. It codes for CAISEGLSTDTQYF.